A selection of T cell receptor beta chains follows, all from one sample in a study of blood T cell repertoires in COVID-19. Clones were read by immunoSEQ multiplex PCR, and TCRdb kept only the in-frame ones, dropping some. The table includes around 300,000 clones, roughly 87% detected once. Specimen: peripheral blood. The receptors come from a man aged 18 to 35 with active or convalescent COVID-19. Each CDR3 is given with its conserved first and last residue. Fields, in order: clone size, V gene, D gene, J gene, CDR3 protein, CDR3 DNA. The D gene is left open where the match is weak. Not every row has a clone size; where given, it reads once, few, many or a size class.

clone_size: -
v_call: TRBV5-1
d_call: TRBD2
j_call: TRBJ2-5
cdr3_aa: CASSWSGRAEKTQYF
cdr3_nt: TGCGCCAGCAGCTGGAGCGGGAGGGCCGAAAAGACCCAGTACTTC

clone_size: -
v_call: TRBV28
d_call: TRBD1
j_call: TRBJ1-2
cdr3_aa: CASSSGLTGTGDYGYTF
cdr3_nt: TGTGCCAGCAGTTCGGGCTTGACCGGGACAGGGGACTATGGCTACACCTTC

clone_size: -
v_call: TRBV19
d_call: -
j_call: TRBJ2-7
cdr3_aa: CASSISPTYEQYF
cdr3_nt: TGTGCCAGTAGTATCTCGCCTACCTACGAGCAGTACTTC

clone_size: -
v_call: TRBV27
d_call: -
j_call: TRBJ2-1
cdr3_aa: CASSLARDNEQFF
cdr3_nt: TGTGCCAGCAGTTTAGCGCGGGACAATGAGCAGTTCTTC

clone_size: once
v_call: TRBV5-1
d_call: -
j_call: TRBJ1-1
cdr3_aa: CASSLDLNTEAFF
cdr3_nt: TGCGCCAGCAGCTTGGACCTAAACACTGAAGCTTTCTTT

clone_size: few
v_call: TRBV3-1/TRBV3-2
d_call: -
j_call: TRBJ1-1
cdr3_aa: CASLGDSTEAFF
cdr3_nt: TGTGCCAGTTTAGGGGATTCCACTGAAGCTTTCTTT

clone_size: -
v_call: TRBV3-1/TRBV3-2
d_call: -
j_call: TRBJ2-1
cdr3_aa: CASSQDRPPGHEQFF
cdr3_nt: TGTGCCAGCAGCCAAGATAGGCCGCCAGGGCATGAGCAGTTCTTC

clone_size: -
v_call: TRBV9
d_call: -
j_call: TRBJ1-3
cdr3_aa: CASSPQVFGGNTIYF
cdr3_nt: TGTGCCAGCAGCCCACAGGTATTCGGTGGAAACACCATATATTTT

clone_size: -
v_call: TRBV2
d_call: TRBD2
j_call: TRBJ2-1
cdr3_aa: CASRMGLLGEQFF
cdr3_nt: TGTGCCAGCAGAATGGGACTATTGGGTGAGCAGTTCTTC

clone_size: few
v_call: TRBV5-1
d_call: TRBD2
j_call: TRBJ2-3
cdr3_aa: CASSQNSGTSTDTQYF
cdr3_nt: TGCGCCAGCAGCCAGAATAGCGGGACAAGCACAGATACGCAGTATTTT

clone_size: -
v_call: TRBV6-5
d_call: -
j_call: TRBJ1-2
cdr3_aa: CASSYQTGSPYGYTF
cdr3_nt: TGTGCCAGCAGTTACCAAACAGGGTCCCCCTATGGCTACACCTTC

clone_size: -
v_call: TRBV18
d_call: -
j_call: TRBJ1-2
cdr3_aa: CASSPRLTNNYGYTF
cdr3_nt: TGTGCCAGCTCACCCAGATTGACAAATAACTATGGCTACACCTTC

clone_size: -
v_call: TRBV27
d_call: -
j_call: TRBJ1-1
cdr3_aa: CASSLWAGVASEAFF
cdr3_nt: TGTGCCAGCAGTTTATGGGCAGGGGTGGCGTCTGAAGCTTTCTTT

clone_size: -
v_call: TRBV28
d_call: -
j_call: TRBJ2-3
cdr3_aa: CASAYAGISTDTQYF
cdr3_nt: TGTGCCAGCGCTTACGCGGGGATAAGCACAGATACGCAGTATTTT

clone_size: -
v_call: TRBV10-3
d_call: -
j_call: TRBJ1-3
cdr3_aa: CAISASSLNPGNTIYF
cdr3_nt: TGTGCCATCAGTGCGTCCTCTCTTAATCCTGGAAACACCATATATTTT

clone_size: -
v_call: TRBV7-9
d_call: TRBD1
j_call: TRBJ1-2
cdr3_aa: CASRTGTGSGYTF
cdr3_nt: TGTGCCAGCAGAACCGGGACAGGGTCTGGCTACACCTTC

clone_size: -
v_call: TRBV29-1
d_call: -
j_call: TRBJ1-1
cdr3_aa: CSFRMGGYTEAFF
cdr3_nt: TGCAGCTTCAGAATGGGGGGATACACTGAAGCTTTCTTT

clone_size: -
v_call: TRBV4-3
d_call: TRBD1
j_call: TRBJ1-6
cdr3_aa: CASSPSAPGTEISSPLHF
cdr3_nt: TGCGCCAGCAGCCCAAGCGCTCCCGGGACAGAGATTTCTTCACCCCTCCACTTT

clone_size: -
v_call: TRBV5-1
d_call: -
j_call: TRBJ1-1
cdr3_aa: CASSLEWGVNTEAFF
cdr3_nt: TGCGCCAGCAGCTTGGAATGGGGGGTGAACACTGAAGCTTTCTTT

clone_size: -
v_call: TRBV4-3
d_call: -
j_call: TRBJ1-1
cdr3_aa: CASSRGQGNTEAFF
cdr3_nt: TGCGCCAGCAGCCGGGGCCAGGGGAACACTGAAGCTTTCTTT

clone_size: -
v_call: TRBV6-1
d_call: TRBD1
j_call: TRBJ2-3
cdr3_aa: CASSDGTESTDTQYF
cdr3_nt: TGTGCCAGCAGTGATGGGACAGAGAGCACAGATACGCAGTATTTT

clone_size: once
v_call: TRBV9
d_call: TRBD1
j_call: TRBJ2-6
cdr3_aa: CADPHRGHGANVLTF
cdr3_nt: TGTGCCGACCCACACAGGGGGCATGGGGCCAACGTCCTGACTTTC

clone_size: few
v_call: TRBV2
d_call: -
j_call: TRBJ2-3
cdr3_aa: CASLQGYSDTQYF
cdr3_nt: TGTGCCAGCTTGCAGGGATATTCAGATACGCAGTATTTT

clone_size: -
v_call: TRBV7-6
d_call: TRBD1
j_call: TRBJ1-5
cdr3_aa: CASSLASQGAYQPQHF
cdr3_nt: TGTGCCAGCAGCTTAGCGTCCCAGGGGGCATACCAGCCCCAGCATTTT

clone_size: -
v_call: TRBV5-8
d_call: TRBD1
j_call: TRBJ2-7
cdr3_aa: CASSAGQGLSYEQYF
cdr3_nt: TGTGCCAGCAGCGCGGGACAGGGCCTCTCCTACGAGCAGTACTTC

clone_size: few
v_call: TRBV19
d_call: -
j_call: TRBJ2-1
cdr3_aa: CASSPEDISYSYNEQFF
cdr3_nt: TGTGCCAGTTCCCCAGAGGACATCTCCTACTCCTACAATGAGCAGTTCTTC

clone_size: -
v_call: TRBV5-1
d_call: TRBD1
j_call: TRBJ1-2
cdr3_aa: CASSRGQSYGYTF
cdr3_nt: TGCGCCAGCAGCCGGGGACAGAGCTATGGCTACACCTTC

clone_size: -
v_call: TRBV11-2
d_call: TRBD2
j_call: TRBJ2-7
cdr3_aa: CASSLDGLAGFEQYF
cdr3_nt: TGTGCCAGCAGCTTAGATGGACTAGCGGGGTTTGAGCAGTACTTC

clone_size: -
v_call: TRBV6-5
d_call: TRBD2
j_call: TRBJ2-7
cdr3_aa: CASRTSGKYEQYF
cdr3_nt: TGTGCCAGCAGGACTAGCGGTAAATACGAGCAGTACTTC

clone_size: few
v_call: TRBV7-9
d_call: TRBD1
j_call: TRBJ1-5
cdr3_aa: CASSDTTGDQPQHF
cdr3_nt: TGTGCCAGCAGCGATACAACAGGGGATCAGCCCCAGCATTTT

clone_size: once
v_call: TRBV5-1
d_call: TRBD2
j_call: TRBJ2-3
cdr3_aa: CASSSGLAGGLDTQYF
cdr3_nt: TGCGCCAGCAGCTCCGGACTAGCGGGAGGGTTAGATACGCAGTATTTT

clone_size: -
v_call: TRBV7-6
d_call: TRBD1
j_call: TRBJ2-7
cdr3_aa: CASSLGTGEGNEQYF
cdr3_nt: TGTGCCAGCAGCTTAGGCACAGGGGAAGGCAACGAGCAGTACTTC

clone_size: -
v_call: TRBV7-2
d_call: TRBD2
j_call: TRBJ2-3
cdr3_aa: CASSTSGGDTDTQYF
cdr3_nt: TGTGCCAGCAGCACTAGCGGGGGGGACACAGATACGCAGTATTTT

clone_size: -
v_call: TRBV15
d_call: -
j_call: TRBJ2-7
cdr3_aa: CATTKGVGDQQYF
cdr3_nt: TGTGCCACCACCAAAGGGGTAGGGGATCAGCAGTACTTC

clone_size: -
v_call: TRBV19
d_call: -
j_call: TRBJ2-2
cdr3_aa: CASSKYREGPAGELFF
cdr3_nt: TGTGCCAGTAGTAAATACAGAGAGGGCCCGGCCGGGGAGCTGTTTTTT

clone_size: -
v_call: TRBV29-1
d_call: -
j_call: TRBJ1-2
cdr3_aa: CSVERQSYYGYTF
cdr3_nt: TGCAGCGTTGAAAGACAGAGCTACTATGGCTACACCTTC

clone_size: once
v_call: TRBV7-9
d_call: -
j_call: TRBJ1-1
cdr3_aa: CASRAGDTEAFF
cdr3_nt: TGTGCCAGCAGGGCAGGTGACACTGAAGCTTTCTTT

clone_size: -
v_call: TRBV4-1
d_call: -
j_call: TRBJ2-1
cdr3_aa: CASSQETWTTYNEQFF
cdr3_nt: TGCGCCAGCAGCCAAGAAACCTGGACTACGTACAATGAGCAGTTCTTC

clone_size: -
v_call: TRBV5-5
d_call: -
j_call: TRBJ1-2
cdr3_aa: CASSHSHATNYGYTF
cdr3_nt: TGTGCCAGCAGCCACTCTCATGCAACTAACTATGGCTACACCTTC

clone_size: -
v_call: TRBV15
d_call: -
j_call: TRBJ2-1
cdr3_aa: CATSRVAEYNEQFF
cdr3_nt: TGTGCCACCAGCAGAGTGGCGGAATACAATGAGCAGTTCTTC

clone_size: -
v_call: TRBV5-6
d_call: -
j_call: TRBJ2-7
cdr3_aa: CASSLGSSYEQYF
cdr3_nt: TGTGCCAGCAGCTTGGGGAGCTCCTACGAGCAGTACTTC

clone_size: -
v_call: TRBV20-1
d_call: -
j_call: TRBJ1-2
cdr3_aa: CSLGGGYGYTF
cdr3_nt: TGCAGTCTGGGCGGGGGCTATGGCTACACCTTC

clone_size: -
v_call: TRBV13
d_call: TRBD1
j_call: TRBJ1-2
cdr3_aa: CASSETNRGDEGYTF
cdr3_nt: TGTGCCAGCAGCGAAACAAACAGGGGAGATGAAGGCTACACCTTC

clone_size: -
v_call: TRBV29-1
d_call: TRBD1
j_call: TRBJ2-1
cdr3_aa: CSVAEGTDFNEQFF
cdr3_nt: TGCAGCGTTGCTGAGGGGACAGACTTTAATGAGCAGTTCTTC

clone_size: -
v_call: TRBV14
d_call: -
j_call: TRBJ2-1
cdr3_aa: CASSQDGGSSYNEQFF
cdr3_nt: TGTGCCAGCAGCCAAGATGGCGGAAGCTCCTACAATGAGCAGTTCTTC

clone_size: -
v_call: TRBV5-3
d_call: TRBD1
j_call: TRBJ2-7
cdr3_aa: CARRAVWDSSSYEQYF
cdr3_nt: TGTGCCAGAAGAGCGGTATGGGACAGCAGCTCCTACGAGCAGTACTTC

clone_size: -
v_call: TRBV27
d_call: TRBD2
j_call: TRBJ2-5
cdr3_aa: CASSDGLAGVPETQYF
cdr3_nt: TGTGCCAGCTCTGACGGACTAGCGGGAGTCCCAGAGACCCAGTACTTC

clone_size: -
v_call: TRBV14
d_call: TRBD1
j_call: TRBJ2-1
cdr3_aa: CASSHNRDRAHNEQFF
cdr3_nt: TGTGCCAGCAGCCACAACCGGGACAGGGCACACAATGAGCAGTTCTTC

clone_size: -
v_call: TRBV19
d_call: -
j_call: TRBJ1-5
cdr3_aa: CASSILLAGGQPQHF
cdr3_nt: TGTGCCAGTAGTATATTACTGGCGGGGGGTCAGCCCCAGCATTTT

clone_size: -
v_call: TRBV13
d_call: -
j_call: TRBJ1-2
cdr3_aa: CASSYTGSDYGYTF
cdr3_nt: TGTGCCAGCAGCTACACAGGGTCGGACTATGGCTACACCTTC

clone_size: -
v_call: TRBV28
d_call: -
j_call: TRBJ1-1
cdr3_aa: CASSLSVNTEAFF
cdr3_nt: TGTGCCAGCAGTTTATCAGTGAACACTGAAGCTTTCTTT

clone_size: -
v_call: TRBV7-8
d_call: TRBD2
j_call: TRBJ2-5
cdr3_aa: CASTIGGLAGETQYF
cdr3_nt: TGTGCCAGCACAATAGGGGGGCTAGCGGGAGAGACCCAGTACTTC

clone_size: -
v_call: TRBV27
d_call: -
j_call: TRBJ1-6
cdr3_aa: CASYTGIGSPLHF
cdr3_nt: TGTGCCAGTTATACAGGGATTGGATCACCCCTCCACTTT

clone_size: -
v_call: TRBV9
d_call: -
j_call: TRBJ2-3
cdr3_aa: CASSVDRAWADTQYF
cdr3_nt: TGTGCCAGCAGCGTAGACAGGGCTTGGGCAGATACGCAGTATTTT